This T cell receptor beta chain was observed in a study of graft-versus-host responses after intestinal transplantation. Across the whole study: Grafts were multivisceral, liver-intestinal, or isolated intestinal. Uniformly, recipients were administered anti-thymocyte globulin induction with subsequent tacrolimus and steroids for 3 to 4 years.

Germline-derived CDR1 and CDR2 are GTSNPN and SVGIG (reference sequence). The length of the CDR3 is 15 residues. The germline V and J ends were trimmed by 5 bases and 4 bases, with 17 bases remaining between them. This clone was counted between two and nine times. Its antigen is as yet unknown. Study-wide results and caveats: The marrow of recipients harbored GvH clones, and ileum or blood showed some of them first.

Generated by immunoSEQ multiplex PCR, the TCRdb table keeps only in-frame clones and is missing some. The table has about 130,000 clones, approximately 92% seen once. The V gene is TRBV30, the J gene TRBJ2-2, with a tentative D call TRBD1 (6 bases). This receptor was obtained from a human donor who received an intestinal transplant. Material: unstimulated CD4+ T cells sorted from spleen or lymph node cells, obtained before intestinal transplant. The CDR3 DNA is TGTGCCTGGGATAACAGGGCTATGTTCACCGGGGAGCTGTTTTTT. Its translation is CAWDNRAMFTGELFF.